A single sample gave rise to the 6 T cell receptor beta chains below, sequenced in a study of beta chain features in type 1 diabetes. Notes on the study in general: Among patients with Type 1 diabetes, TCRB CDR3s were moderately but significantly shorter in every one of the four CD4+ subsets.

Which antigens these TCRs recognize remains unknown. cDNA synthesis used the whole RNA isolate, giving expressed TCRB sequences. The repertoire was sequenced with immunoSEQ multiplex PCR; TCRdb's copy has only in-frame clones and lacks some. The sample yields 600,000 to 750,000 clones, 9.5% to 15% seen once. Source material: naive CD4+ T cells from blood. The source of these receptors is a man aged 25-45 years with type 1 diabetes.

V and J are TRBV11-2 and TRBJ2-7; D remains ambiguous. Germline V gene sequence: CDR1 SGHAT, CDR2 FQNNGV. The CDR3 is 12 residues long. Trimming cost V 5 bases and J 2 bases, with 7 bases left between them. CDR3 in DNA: TGTGCCAGCAGCCCGGATGCCTACGAGCAGTACTTC. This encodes CASSPDAYEQYF.

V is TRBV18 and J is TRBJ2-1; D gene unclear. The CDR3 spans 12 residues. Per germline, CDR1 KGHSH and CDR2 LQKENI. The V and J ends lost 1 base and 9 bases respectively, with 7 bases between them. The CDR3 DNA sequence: TGTGCCAGCTCACCACTACGGGCTGAGCAGTTCTTC. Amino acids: CASSPLRAEQFF.

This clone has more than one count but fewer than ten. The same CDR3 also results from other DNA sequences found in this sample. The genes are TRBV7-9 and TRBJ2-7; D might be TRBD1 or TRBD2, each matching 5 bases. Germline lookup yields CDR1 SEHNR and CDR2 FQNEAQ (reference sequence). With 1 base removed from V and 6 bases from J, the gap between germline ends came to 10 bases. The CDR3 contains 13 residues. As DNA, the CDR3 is TGTGCCAGCAGCTTAGTCCCGAGGGGCGAGCAGTACTTC. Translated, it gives CASSLVPRGEQYF.

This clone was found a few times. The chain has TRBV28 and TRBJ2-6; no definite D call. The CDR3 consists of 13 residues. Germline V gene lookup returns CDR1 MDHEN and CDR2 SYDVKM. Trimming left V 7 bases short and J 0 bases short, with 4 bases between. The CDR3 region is CASIGSGANVLTF. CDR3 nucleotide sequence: TGTGCCAGCATTGGCTCTGGGGCCAACGTCCTGACTTTC.

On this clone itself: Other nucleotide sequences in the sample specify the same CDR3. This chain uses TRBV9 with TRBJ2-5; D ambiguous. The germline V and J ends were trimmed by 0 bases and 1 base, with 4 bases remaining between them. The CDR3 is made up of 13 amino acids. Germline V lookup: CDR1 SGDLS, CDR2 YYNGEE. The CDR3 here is CASSVGPQETQYF. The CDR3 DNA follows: TGTGCCAGCAGCGTAGGGCCCCAAGAGACCCAGTACTTC.

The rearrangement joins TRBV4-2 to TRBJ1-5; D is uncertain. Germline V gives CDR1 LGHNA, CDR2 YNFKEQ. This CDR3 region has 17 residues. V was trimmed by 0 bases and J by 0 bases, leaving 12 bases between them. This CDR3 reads CASSQDFGDYSNQPQHF. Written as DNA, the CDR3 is TGTGCCAGCAGCCAAGATTTTGGAGACTATAGCAATCAGCCCCAGCATTTT.